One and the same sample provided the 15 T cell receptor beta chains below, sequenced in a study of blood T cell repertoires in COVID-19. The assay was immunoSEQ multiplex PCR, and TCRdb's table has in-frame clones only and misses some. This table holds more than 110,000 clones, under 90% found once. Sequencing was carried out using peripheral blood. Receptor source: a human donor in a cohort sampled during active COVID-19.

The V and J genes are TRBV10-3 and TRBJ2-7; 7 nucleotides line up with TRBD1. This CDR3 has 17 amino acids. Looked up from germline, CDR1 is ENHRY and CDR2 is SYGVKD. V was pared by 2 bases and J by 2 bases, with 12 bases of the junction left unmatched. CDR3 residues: CAISEPRDRVLAYEQYF. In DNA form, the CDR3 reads TGTGCCATCAGTGAGCCCAGAGACAGGGTGCTCGCCTACGAGCAGTACTTC.

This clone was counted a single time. The CDR3 reads CASSRDRLYEQYF. The CDR3 DNA sequence: TGTGCCAGCAGCCGGGACAGACTCTACGAGCAGTACTTC. The chain recombines TRBV7-3 with TRBJ2-7; 7 nucleotides align to TRBD1. Germline V lookup: CDR1 SGHTA, CDR2 FQGTGA. Unmatched junction bases numbered 4, after V lost 5 bases and J lost 3 bases. There are 13 residues in the CDR3.

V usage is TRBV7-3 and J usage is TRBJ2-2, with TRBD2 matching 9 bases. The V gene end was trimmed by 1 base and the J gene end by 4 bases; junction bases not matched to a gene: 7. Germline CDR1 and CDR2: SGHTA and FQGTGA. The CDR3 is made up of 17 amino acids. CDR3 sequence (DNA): TGTGCCAGCAGCTTAAAAACCGGGACTAGCTCCACCGGGGAGCTGTTTTTT. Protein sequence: CASSLKTGTSSTGELFF.

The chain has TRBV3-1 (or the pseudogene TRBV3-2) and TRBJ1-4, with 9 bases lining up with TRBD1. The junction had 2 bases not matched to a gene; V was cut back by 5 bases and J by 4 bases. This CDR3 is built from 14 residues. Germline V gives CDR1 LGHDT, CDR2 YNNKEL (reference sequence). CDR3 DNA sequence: TGTGCCAGCAGCGGGGGACAGGGTAATGAAAAACTGTTTTTT. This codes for CASSGGQGNEKLFF.

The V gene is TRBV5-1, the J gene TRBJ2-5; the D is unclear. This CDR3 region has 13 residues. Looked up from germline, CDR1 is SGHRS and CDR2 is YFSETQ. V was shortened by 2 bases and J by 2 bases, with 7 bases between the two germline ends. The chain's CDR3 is CASSFGQQETQYF. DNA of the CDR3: TGCGCCAGCAGCTTTGGGCAGCAAGAGACCCAGTACTTC.

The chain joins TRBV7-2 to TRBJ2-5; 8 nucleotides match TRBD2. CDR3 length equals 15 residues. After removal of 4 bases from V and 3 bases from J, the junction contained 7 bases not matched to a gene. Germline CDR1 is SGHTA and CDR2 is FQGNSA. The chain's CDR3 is CASSSVGTSEETQYF. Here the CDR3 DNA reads TGTGCCAGCAGCTCGGTCGGGACTAGTGAAGAGACCCAGTACTTC.

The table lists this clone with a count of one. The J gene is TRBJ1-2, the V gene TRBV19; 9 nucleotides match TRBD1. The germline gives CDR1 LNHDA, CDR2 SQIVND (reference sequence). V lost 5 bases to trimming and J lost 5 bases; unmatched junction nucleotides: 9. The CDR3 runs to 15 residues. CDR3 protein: CASSVSGTGRYGYTF. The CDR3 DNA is TGTGCCAGTAGTGTCTCCGGGACAGGGAGGTATGGCTACACCTTC.

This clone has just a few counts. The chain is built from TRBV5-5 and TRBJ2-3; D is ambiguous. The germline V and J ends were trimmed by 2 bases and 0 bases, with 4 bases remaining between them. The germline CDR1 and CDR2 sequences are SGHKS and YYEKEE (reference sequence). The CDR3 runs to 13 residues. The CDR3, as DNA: TGTGCCAGCAGCTTCAGTAGCACAGATACGCAGTATTTT. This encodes CASSFSSTDTQYF.

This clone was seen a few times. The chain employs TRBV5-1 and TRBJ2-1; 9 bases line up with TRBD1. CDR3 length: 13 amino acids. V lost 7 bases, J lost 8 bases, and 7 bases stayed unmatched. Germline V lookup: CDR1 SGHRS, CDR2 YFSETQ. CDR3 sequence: CASRRQGVDEQFF. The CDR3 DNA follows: TGCGCCAGCCGGAGACAGGGGGTCGATGAGCAGTTCTTC. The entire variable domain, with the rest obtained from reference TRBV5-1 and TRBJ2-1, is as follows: KAGVTQTPRYLIKTRGQQVTLSCSPISGHRSVSWYQQTPGQGLQFLFEYFSETQRNKGNFPGRFSGRQFSNSRSEMNVSTLELGDSALYLCASRRQGVDEQFFGPGTRLTVL.

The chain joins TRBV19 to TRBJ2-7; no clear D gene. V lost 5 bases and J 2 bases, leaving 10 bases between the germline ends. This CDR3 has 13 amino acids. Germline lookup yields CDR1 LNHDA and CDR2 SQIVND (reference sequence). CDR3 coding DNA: TGTGCCAGTAGTTTGGCACCAGCCTACGAGCAGTACTTC. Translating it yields CASSLAPAYEQYF.

The DNA for the CDR3 is TGTGCCAGCAGTGAAAATTTGAGTGCCAATTCACCCCTCCACTTT. It codes for CASSENLSANSPLHF. The chain recombines TRBV2 with TRBJ1-6; D unresolved. With 2 bases removed from V and 7 bases from J, the gap between germline ends came to 12 bases. Germline assignment: CDR1 SNHLY and CDR2 FYNNEI. This CDR3 region has 15 residues.

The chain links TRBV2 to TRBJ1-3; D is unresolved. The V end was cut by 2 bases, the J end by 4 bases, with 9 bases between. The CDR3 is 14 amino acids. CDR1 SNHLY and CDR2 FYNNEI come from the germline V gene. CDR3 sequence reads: CASSESGYGNTIYF. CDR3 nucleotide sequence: TGTGCCAGCAGTGAATCGGGGTACGGAAACACCATATATTTT.

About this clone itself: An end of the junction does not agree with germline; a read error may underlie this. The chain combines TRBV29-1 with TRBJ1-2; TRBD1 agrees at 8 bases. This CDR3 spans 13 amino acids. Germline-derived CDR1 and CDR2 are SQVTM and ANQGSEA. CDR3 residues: CSVEGQGTLSYTF. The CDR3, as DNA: TGCAGCGTCGAAGGACAGGGAACTCTGAGCTACACCTTC.

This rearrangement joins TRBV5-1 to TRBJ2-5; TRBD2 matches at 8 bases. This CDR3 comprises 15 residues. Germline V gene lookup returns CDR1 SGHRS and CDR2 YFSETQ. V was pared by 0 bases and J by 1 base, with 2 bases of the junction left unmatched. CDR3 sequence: CASSLGLAGQETQYF. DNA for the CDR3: TGCGCCAGCAGCTTGGGGCTAGCGGGCCAAGAGACCCAGTACTTC.

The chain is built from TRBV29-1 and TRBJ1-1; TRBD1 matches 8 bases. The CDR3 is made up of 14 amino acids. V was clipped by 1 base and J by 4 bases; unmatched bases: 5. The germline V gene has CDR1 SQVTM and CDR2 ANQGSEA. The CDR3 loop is CSVEGQGAATEAFF. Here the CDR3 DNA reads TGCAGCGTTGAAGGGCAGGGGGCGGCCACTGAAGCTTTCTTT.